What follows are 15 T cell receptor beta chains derived from one specimen sequenced in a study of neurological immune-mediated disorders. A single record per CDR3 protein comes from TCRdb applying MiXCR to the 5' RACE reads. The profile shows more than 60,000 distinct CDR3 sequences, about 4% of them singletons. The sample taken for sequencing was PBMCs. The receptors stem from a woman between 50 and 59 years old with multiple sclerosis.

The table lists this clonotype with many counts. The chain uses TRBV7-2 and TRBJ2-2; 7 positions match TRBD1. Germline V gene data show CDR1 as SGHTA and CDR2 as FQGNSA. V gave up 3 bases and J gave up 1 base; unmatched junction bases: 2. The CDR3 contains 15 residues. The chain's CDR3 is CASSLGTVNTGELFF. The DNA for the CDR3 is TGTGCCAGCAGCTTGGGGACAGTGAACACCGGGGAGCTGTTTTTT.

The table lists this clonotype with many counts. The chain couples TRBV5-6 to TRBJ2-2, with a weak D call TRBD1 (5 bases). Germline assignment: CDR1 SGHDT and CDR2 YYEEEE. The CDR3 consists of 13 residues. The V end lost 6 bases, the J end lost 7 bases, and 13 bases lay between the germline ends. The CDR3 spells CASTWGQGGELFF. CDR3 bases: TGTGCCAGCACCTGGGGCCAAGGCGGGGAGCTGTTTTTT.

In this sample, this clonotype turned up many times. J is TRBJ1-5 and V is TRBV3-1; 7 bases are shared with TRBD1. The length of the CDR3 is 15 residues. V lost 4 bases and J lost 1; bases outside the gene matches: 4. The germline V gene has CDR1 LGHDT and CDR2 YNNKEL (reference sequence). The CDR3 protein is CASSLGTVSNQPQHF. The CDR3 nucleotides are TGTGCCAGCAGCCTAGGGACAGTCAGCAATCAGCCCCAGCATTTT.

This clonotype showed up many times. The chain uses TRBV3-1 and TRBJ1-5; D gene ambiguous. CDR1 and CDR2 (germline): LGHDT, YNNKEL (reference sequence). This CDR3 has 14 amino acids. Deletions cut 1 base from V and 2 bases from J, with 6 bases between. This CDR3 is CASSQGSGNQPQHF. DNA of the CDR3: TGTGCCAGCAGCCAAGGGTCAGGCAATCAGCCCCAGCATTTT. Together with reference TRBV3-1 and TRBJ1-5, the CDR3 gives the full variable domain: DTAVSQTPKYLVTQMGNDKSIKCEQNLGHDTMYWYKQDSKKFLKIMFSYNNKELIINETVPNRFSPKSPDKAHLNLHINSLELGDSAVYFCASSQGSGNQPQHFGDGTRLSIL.

This clonotype was seen at least ten times. CDR3 sequence: CSARLPGLATDEQFF. CDR3 sequence (DNA): TGCAGTGCTAGACTCCCGGGACTAGCGACCGATGAGCAGTTCTTC. This rearrangement joins TRBV20-1 to TRBJ2-1, with 10 bases aligning to TRBD2. Germline CDR1 and CDR2: DFQATT and SNEGSKA (reference sequence). V gave up 2 bases and J gave up 8 bases; unmatched junction bases: 9. CDR3 length equals 15 residues.

This clonotype appeared a few times. CDR3 sequence: CASSLDVYEQYF. CDR3 sequence (DNA): TGTGCCAGCAGCTTAGACGTTTACGAGCAGTACTTC. This chain links TRBV7-9 with TRBJ2-7; D gene ambiguous. The CDR3 extends over 12 amino acids. Between the trimmed V and J ends, which lost 1 base and 4 bases, there was a span of 5 bases. From germline, CDR1 is SEHNR and CDR2 FQNEAQ (reference sequence).

This clonotype showed up many times. The V gene is TRBV20-1, the J gene TRBJ2-5, with D perhaps TRBD2 (6 bases). There are 15 residues in the CDR3. Germline lookup yields CDR1 DFQATT and CDR2 SNEGSKA (reference sequence). Deletions cut 3 bases from V and 4 bases from J, with 18 bases between. Here the CDR3 reads CSASGIAEGGETQYF. CDR3 in DNA: TGCAGTGCTAGCGGGATAGCGGAGGGAGGAGAGACCCAGTACTTC.

This clonotype came up many times. The genes are TRBV20-1 and TRBJ2-3; D possibly corresponds to TRBD1 (6 bases). The ends were cut back, 3 bases at V and 3 bases at J, with 16 bases in the middle. The length of the CDR3 is 15 residues. In germline, CDR1 is DFQATT, CDR2 SNEGSKA (reference sequence). The CDR3 sequence is CSARNQGSQTDTQYF. The CDR3 DNA reads as TGCAGTGCTAGGAACCAGGGGAGTCAAACAGATACGCAGTATTTT.

This clonotype appeared many times. Germline is not matched at one junction end, which may reflect a read error. V usage is TRBV15 and J usage is TRBJ1-5; 9 bases match TRBD1. The germline CDR1 and CDR2 sequences are LNHNV and YYDKDF (reference sequence). The CDR3 has 16 residues. This chain's CDR3 is CATSRPGQGGNQPQNF. The CDR3 region has the DNA TGTGCCACCAGCAGGCCGGGACAGGGAGGCAATCAGCCCCAGAATTTT.

This clonotype occurred many times. V is TRBV10-3 and J is TRBJ2-5; D gene ambiguous. The germline V and J ends were trimmed by 3 bases and 5 bases, with 10 bases remaining between them. The CDR3 runs 13 residues. Per germline, CDR1 ENHRY and CDR2 SYGVKD. CDR3 protein: CAISDSPMETQYF. Here the CDR3 DNA reads TGTGCCATCAGTGACAGTCCGATGGAGACCCAGTACTTC.

Of note for this clonotype: The junction differs from germline at one of its ends, possibly a read error. The gene calls are TRBV30 and TRBJ1-6; weak D call: TRBD1 (5 bases). CDR1 is GTSNPN and CDR2 is SVGIG in the germline V gene (reference sequence). This CDR3 comprises 13 residues. The CDR3: CAWRVVGDSPLNF. The CDR3 DNA sequence: TGTGCCTGGAGGGTCGTAGGGGATTCACCCCTCAACTTT.

This clonotype has a count of ten or more. V gene TRBV7-9 combines with J gene TRBJ1-6; 10 bases agree with TRBD1. The trim removed 0 bases at V and 9 bases at J, leaving 2 bases unmatched. This CDR3 region has 15 residues. Germline CDR1 SEHNR, CDR2 FQNEAQ (reference sequence). The CDR3 bases are TGTGCCAGCAGCTTAGCCGGGACAGGGGCTTCACCCCTCCACTTT. It encodes CASSLAGTGASPLHF.

This clonotype has just a few counts. This chain uses TRBV7-9 with TRBJ2-7, with 7 nucleotides matching TRBD1. CDR1 is SEHNR, CDR2 FQNEAQ, per germline (reference sequence). V lost 3 bases, J lost 2 bases, and 7 bases stayed unmatched. The CDR3 is 15 residues long. The CDR3 here is CASSFLTGVTYEQYF. CDR3 sequence (DNA): TGTGCCAGCAGCTTTCTAACAGGGGTTACCTACGAGCAGTACTTC.

Many counts were recorded for this clonotype. This sequence joins TRBV5-1 and TRBJ1-1, with D uncertain. This CDR3 region has 14 residues. The germline V gene encodes CDR1 SGHRS and CDR2 YFSETQ. Trimming removed 0 bases from V and 4 bases from J, with 10 bases in between. The CDR3 region has the DNA TGCGCCAGCAGCTTGGACCTTTCCTCCACTGAAGCTTTCTTT. This codes for CASSLDLSSTEAFF.

In this sample, this clonotype turned up many times. The chain links TRBV11-3 to TRBJ2-1; no firm D call. Germline lookup yields CDR1 SGHNT and CDR2 YENEEA. The V gene lost 2 bases and the J gene lost 8 bases, with 7 bases spanning the gap. The CDR3 loop spans 12 amino acids. The DNA of the CDR3 is TGTGCCAGCAGCTTAATGATAGATGAGCAGTTCTTC. Its translation is CASSLMIDEQFF.